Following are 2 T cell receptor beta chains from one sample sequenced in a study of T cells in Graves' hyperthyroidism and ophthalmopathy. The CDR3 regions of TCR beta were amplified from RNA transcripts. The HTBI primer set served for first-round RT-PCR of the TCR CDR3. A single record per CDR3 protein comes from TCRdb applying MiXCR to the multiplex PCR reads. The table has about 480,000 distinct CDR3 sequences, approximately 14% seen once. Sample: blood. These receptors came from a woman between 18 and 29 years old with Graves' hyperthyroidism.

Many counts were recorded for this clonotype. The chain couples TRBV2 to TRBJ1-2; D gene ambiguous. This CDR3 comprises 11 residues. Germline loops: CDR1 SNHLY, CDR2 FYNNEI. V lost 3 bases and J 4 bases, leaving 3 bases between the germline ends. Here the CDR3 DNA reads TGTGCCAGCAGTGACAGCTATGGCTACACCTTC. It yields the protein CASSDSYGYTF.

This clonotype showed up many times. CDR3 nucleotide sequence: TGTGCCACCAGTGATTTTCGGGGGGCTCAAGAGACCCAGTACTTC. This codes for CATSDFRGAQETQYF. V and J are TRBV24-1 and TRBJ2-5; tentative D call: TRBD2 (7 bases). The CDR3 is made up of 15 amino acids. V was clipped by 1 base and J by 2 bases, with 10 bases between them. The germline gives CDR1 KGHDR, CDR2 SFDVKD.